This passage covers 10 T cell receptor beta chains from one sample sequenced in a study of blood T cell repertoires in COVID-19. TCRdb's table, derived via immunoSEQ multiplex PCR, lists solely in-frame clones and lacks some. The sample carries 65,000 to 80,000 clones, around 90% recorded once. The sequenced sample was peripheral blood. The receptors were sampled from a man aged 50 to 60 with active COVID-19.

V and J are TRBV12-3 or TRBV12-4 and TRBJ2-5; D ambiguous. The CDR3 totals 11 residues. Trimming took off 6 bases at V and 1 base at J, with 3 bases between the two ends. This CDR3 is CASRSQETQYF. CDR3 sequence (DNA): TGTGCCAGCAGGAGCCAAGAGACCCAGTACTTC.

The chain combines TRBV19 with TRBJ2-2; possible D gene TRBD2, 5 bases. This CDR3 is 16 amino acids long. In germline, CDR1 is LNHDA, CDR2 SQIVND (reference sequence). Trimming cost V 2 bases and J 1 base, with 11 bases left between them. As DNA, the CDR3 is TGTGCCAGTAGTATATTGAGGGATTGGAACACCGGGGAGCTGTTTTTT. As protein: CASSILRDWNTGELFF.

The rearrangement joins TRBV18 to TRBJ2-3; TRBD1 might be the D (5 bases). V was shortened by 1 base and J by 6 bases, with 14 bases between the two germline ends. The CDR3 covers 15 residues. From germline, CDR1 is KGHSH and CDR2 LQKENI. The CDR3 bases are TGTGCCAGCTCACCACGGGGCCCACCTGCGGATACGCAGTATTTT. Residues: CASSPRGPPADTQYF.

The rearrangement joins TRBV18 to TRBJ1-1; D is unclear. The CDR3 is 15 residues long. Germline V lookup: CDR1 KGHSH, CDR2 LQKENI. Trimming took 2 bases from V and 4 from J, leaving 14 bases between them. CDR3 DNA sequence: TGTGCCAGCTCACCAAACCCCGGAGGCGGCACTGAAGCTTTCTTT. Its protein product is CASSPNPGGGTEAFF.

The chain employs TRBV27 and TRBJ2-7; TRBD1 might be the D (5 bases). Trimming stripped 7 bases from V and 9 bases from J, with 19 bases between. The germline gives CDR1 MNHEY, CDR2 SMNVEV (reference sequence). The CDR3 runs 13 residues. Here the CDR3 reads CASTSGNGLVQYF. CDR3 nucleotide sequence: TGTGCCAGCACGTCAGGGAACGGATTAGTGCAGTACTTC.

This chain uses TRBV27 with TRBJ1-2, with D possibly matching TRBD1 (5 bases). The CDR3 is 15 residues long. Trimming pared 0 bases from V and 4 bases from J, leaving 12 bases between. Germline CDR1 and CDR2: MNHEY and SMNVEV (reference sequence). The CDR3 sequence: CASSLSQGLGYGYTF. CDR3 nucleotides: TGTGCCAGCAGTTTATCCCAGGGCCTTGGCTATGGCTACACCTTC.

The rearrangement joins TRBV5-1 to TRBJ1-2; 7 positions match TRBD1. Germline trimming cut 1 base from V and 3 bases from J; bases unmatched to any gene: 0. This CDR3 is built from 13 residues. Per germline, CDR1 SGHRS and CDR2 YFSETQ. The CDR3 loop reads CASSLQGDYGYTF. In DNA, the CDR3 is TGCGCCAGCAGCTTGCAGGGGGACTATGGCTACACCTTC.

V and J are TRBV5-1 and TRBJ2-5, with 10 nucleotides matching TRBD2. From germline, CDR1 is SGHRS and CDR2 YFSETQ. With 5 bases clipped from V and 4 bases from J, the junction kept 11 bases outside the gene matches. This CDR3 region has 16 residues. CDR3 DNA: TGCGCCAGCAGAAAAGCGGGGGGGACACTGGTAGAGACCCAGTACTTC. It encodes CASRKAGGTLVETQYF.

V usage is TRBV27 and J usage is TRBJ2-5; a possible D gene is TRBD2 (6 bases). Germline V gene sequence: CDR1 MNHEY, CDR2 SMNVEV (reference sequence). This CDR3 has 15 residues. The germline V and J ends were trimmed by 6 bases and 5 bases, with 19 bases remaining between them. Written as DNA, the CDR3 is TGTGCCAGCAGCCCCCTAGCGTTGATATCGGAGACCCAGTACTTC. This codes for CASSPLALISETQYF.

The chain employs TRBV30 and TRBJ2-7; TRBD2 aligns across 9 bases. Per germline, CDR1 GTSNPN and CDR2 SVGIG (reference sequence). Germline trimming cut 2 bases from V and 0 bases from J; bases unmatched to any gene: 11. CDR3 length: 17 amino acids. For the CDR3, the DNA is TGTGCCTGGAGTCGGTCGCCTAGCGGGGCCCACTCCTACGAGCAGTACTTC. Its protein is CAWSRSPSGAHSYEQYF.